This T cell receptor beta chain was found in a study of shared clonotypes between healthy human individuals. As for the study in general: Each donor's CD8 memory used one plate, CD8 naive two, each CD4 subset three. General study results and limits: Sequencing depth was a factor that was expected to affect clonotype sharing among donors.

Trimming stripped 4 bases from V and 4 bases from J, with 7 bases between. The CDR3 has 12 residues. CDR1 is PRHDT, CDR2 FYEKMQ, per germline (reference sequence). CD45RO-negative CD8 cells positively selected for CCR7 made up the naive population, which excluded terminally differentiated effector memory CD45RA+ cells. Repertoires were generated with immunoSEQ multiplex PCR, while TCRdb's copy carries only in-frame clones and drops some. The table has roughly 2 million clones, roughly 94% seen once. Notes on this clone: Its antigen is not known.

This clonotype was sampled from a man in his late teens or twenties in good health. The sequenced sample was naive CD8+ T cells sorted from blood. The gene calls are TRBV13 and TRBJ2-5; no clear D gene. Written as DNA, the CDR3 is TGTGCCAGCAGCTCTGGGTCAGAGACCCAGTACTTC. Translating gives CASSSGSETQYF.